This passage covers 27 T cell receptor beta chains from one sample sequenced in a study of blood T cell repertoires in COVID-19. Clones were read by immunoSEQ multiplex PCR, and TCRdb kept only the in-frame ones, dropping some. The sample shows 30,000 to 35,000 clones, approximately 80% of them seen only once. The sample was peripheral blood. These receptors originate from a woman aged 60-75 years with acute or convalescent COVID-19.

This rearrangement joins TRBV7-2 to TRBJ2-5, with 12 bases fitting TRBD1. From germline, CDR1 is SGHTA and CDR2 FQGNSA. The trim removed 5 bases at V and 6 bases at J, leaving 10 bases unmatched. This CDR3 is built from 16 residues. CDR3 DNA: TGTGCCAGCAGCCTCGGGACAGGGGGCGCGGGGAAGACCCAGTACTTC. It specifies CASSLGTGGAGKTQYF.

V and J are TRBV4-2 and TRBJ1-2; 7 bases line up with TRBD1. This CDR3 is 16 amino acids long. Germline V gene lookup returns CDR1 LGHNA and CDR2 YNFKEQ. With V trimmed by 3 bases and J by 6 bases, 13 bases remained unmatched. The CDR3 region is CASSQATHDRANGYTF. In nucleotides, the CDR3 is TGTGCCAGCAGCCAGGCCACCCATGACAGGGCAAATGGCTACACCTTC.

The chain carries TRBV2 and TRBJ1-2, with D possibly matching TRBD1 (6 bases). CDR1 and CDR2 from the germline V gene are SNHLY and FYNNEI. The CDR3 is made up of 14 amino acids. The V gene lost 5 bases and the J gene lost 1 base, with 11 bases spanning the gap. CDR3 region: CASSWGGLNYGYTF. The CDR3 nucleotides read TGTGCCAGCAGTTGGGGGGGGCTTAACTATGGCTACACCTTC.

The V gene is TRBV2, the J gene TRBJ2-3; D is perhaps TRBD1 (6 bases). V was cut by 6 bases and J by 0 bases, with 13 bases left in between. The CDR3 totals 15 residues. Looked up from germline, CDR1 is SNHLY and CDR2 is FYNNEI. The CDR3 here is CASRVDRASTDTQYF. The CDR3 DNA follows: TGTGCCAGCAGGGTGGACAGAGCGAGCACAGATACGCAGTATTTT. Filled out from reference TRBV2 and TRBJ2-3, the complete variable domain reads EPEVTQTPSHQVTQMGQEVILRCVPISNHLYFYWYRQILGQKVEFLVSFYNNEISEKSEIFDDQFSVERPDGSNFTLKIRSTKLEDSAMYFCASRVDRASTDTQYFGPGTRLTVL.

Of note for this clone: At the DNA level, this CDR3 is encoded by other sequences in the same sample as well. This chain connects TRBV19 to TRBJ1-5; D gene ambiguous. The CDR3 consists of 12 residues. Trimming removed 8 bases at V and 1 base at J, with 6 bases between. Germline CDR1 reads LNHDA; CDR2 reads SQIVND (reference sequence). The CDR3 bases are TGTGCCAGTCACAACAGCAATCAGCCCCAGCATTTT. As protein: CASHNSNQPQHF.

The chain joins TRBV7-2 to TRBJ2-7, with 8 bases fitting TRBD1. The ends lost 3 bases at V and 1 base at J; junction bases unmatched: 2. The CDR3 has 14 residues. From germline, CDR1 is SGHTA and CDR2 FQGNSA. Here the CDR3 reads CASSFNRGSYEQYF. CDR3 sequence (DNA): TGTGCCAGCAGCTTCAACAGGGGGTCCTACGAGCAGTACTTC.

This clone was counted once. Here the CDR3 reads CASSLGLSAGGHTGELFF. The CDR3 nucleotides read TGCGCCAGCAGCTTGGGGCTCTCAGCGGGGGGTCACACCGGGGAGCTGTTTTTT. V gene TRBV5-1 combines with J gene TRBJ2-2, with 9 bases aligning to TRBD2. V was clipped by 0 bases and J by 3 bases; unmatched bases: 9. The CDR3 has 18 amino acids. The germline CDR1 and CDR2 sequences are SGHRS and YFSETQ.

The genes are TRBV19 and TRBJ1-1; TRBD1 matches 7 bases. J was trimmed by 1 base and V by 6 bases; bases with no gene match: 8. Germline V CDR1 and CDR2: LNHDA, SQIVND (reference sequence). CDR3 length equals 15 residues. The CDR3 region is CASRRSGTENTEAFF. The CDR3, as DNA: TGTGCCAGTAGACGATCCGGGACAGAGAACACTGAAGCTTTCTTT.

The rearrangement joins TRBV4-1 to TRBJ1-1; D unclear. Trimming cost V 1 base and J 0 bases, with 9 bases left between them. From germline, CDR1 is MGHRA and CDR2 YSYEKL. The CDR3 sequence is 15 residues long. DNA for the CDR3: TGCGCCAGCAGCCAAGCTCGTAAATTGAACACTGAAGCTTTCTTT. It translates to CASSQARKLNTEAFF.

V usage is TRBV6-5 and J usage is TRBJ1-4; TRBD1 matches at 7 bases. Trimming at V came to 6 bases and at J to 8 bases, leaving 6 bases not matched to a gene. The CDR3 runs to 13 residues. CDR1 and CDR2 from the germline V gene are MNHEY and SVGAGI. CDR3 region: CASRVGQWEKLFF. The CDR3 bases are TGTGCCAGCAGGGTGGGACAGTGGGAAAAACTGTTTTTT.

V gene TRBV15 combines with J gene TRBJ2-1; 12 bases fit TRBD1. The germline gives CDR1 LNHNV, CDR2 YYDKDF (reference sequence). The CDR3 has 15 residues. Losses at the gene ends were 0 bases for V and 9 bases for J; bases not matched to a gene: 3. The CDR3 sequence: CATSREGQGALEQFF. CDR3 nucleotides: TGTGCCACCAGCAGAGAGGGACAGGGGGCACTTGAGCAGTTCTTC.

The CDR3: CASGGAVGTQYF. CDR3 DNA: TGTGCCAGCGGGGGGGCGGTCGGGACCCAGTACTTC. This sequence joins TRBV2 and TRBJ2-5; D might be TRBD2 (7 bases). Between the trimmed V and J ends, which lost 8 bases and 7 bases, there was a span of 14 bases. Germline lookup yields CDR1 SNHLY and CDR2 FYNNEI. CDR3 length: 12 amino acids. The whole variable domain, remainder taken from reference TRBV2 and TRBJ2-5, is EPEVTQTPSHQVTQMGQEVILRCVPISNHLYFYWYRQILGQKVEFLVSFYNNEISEKSEIFDDQFSVERPDGSNFTLKIRSTKLEDSAMYFCASGGAVGTQYFGPGTRLLVL.

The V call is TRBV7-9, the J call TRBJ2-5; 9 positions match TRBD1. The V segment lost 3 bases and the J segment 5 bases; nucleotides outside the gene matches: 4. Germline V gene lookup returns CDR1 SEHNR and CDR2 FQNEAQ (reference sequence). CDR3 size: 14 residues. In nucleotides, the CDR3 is TGTGCCAGCAGCTTGCGGACAGGGGCTGAGACCCAGTACTTC. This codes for CASSLRTGAETQYF.

The CDR3 protein is CASSGTGQYHGYTF. Here the CDR3 DNA reads TGTGCCAGCAGCGGGACAGGGCAATACCATGGCTACACCTTC. V usage is TRBV9 and J usage is TRBJ1-2; 8 bases are a match to TRBD1. The V and J ends lost 3 bases and 6 bases, in that order; junction bases with no gene match: 7. The CDR3 sequence is 14 residues long. From germline, CDR1 is SGDLS and CDR2 YYNGEE.

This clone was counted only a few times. In DNA, the CDR3 is TGTGCCAGCAGTTTTAACCCCGGACAGGGGCGTATTCTAGGGGGCTACACCTTC. It codes for CASSFNPGQGRILGGYTF. The chain employs TRBV28 and TRBJ1-2; 9 nucleotides match TRBD1. The CDR3 is 18 amino acids. The V segment lost 3 bases and the J segment 8 bases; nucleotides outside the gene matches: 19. CDR1 is MDHEN, CDR2 SYDVKM, per germline.

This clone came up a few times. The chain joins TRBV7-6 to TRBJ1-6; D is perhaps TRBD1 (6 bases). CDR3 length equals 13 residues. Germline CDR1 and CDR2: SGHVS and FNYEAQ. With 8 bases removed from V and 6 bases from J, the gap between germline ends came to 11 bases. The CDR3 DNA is TGTGCCAGCTCCGGACAGCCTAATTCACCCCTCCACTTT. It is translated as CASSGQPNSPLHF.

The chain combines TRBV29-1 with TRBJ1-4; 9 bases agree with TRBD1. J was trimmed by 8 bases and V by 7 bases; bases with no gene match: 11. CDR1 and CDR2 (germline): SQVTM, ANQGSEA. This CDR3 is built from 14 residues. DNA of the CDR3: TGCAGCGGAAAAAAACAGGGGGCTCGGGAAAAACTGTTTTTT. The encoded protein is CSGKKQGAREKLFF. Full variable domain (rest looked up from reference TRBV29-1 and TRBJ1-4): SAVISQKPSRDICQRGTSLTIQCQVDSQVTMMFWYRQQPGQSLTLIATANQGSEATYESGFVIDKFPISRPNLTFSTLTVSNMSPEDSSIYLCSGKKQGAREKLFFGSGTQLSVL.

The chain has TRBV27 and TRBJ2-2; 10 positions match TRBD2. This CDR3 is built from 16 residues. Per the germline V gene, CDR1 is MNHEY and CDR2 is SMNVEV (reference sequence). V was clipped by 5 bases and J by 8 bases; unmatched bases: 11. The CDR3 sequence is CASSRSGGAFSGELFF. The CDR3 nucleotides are TGTGCCAGCAGTAGGAGCGGGGGGGCCTTTTCTGGGGAGCTGTTTTTT.

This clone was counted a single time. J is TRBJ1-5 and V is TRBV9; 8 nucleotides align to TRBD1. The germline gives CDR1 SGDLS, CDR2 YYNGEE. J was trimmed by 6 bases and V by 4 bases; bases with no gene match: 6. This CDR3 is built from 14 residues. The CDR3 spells CASSPETGGQPQHF. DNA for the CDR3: TGTGCCAGCAGCCCAGAAACAGGGGGTCAGCCCCAGCATTTT.

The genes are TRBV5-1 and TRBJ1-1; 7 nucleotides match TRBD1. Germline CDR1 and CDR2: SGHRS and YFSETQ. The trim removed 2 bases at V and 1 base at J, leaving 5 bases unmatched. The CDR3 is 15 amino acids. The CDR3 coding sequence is TGCGCCAGCAGCTTCCTGACAGGGACGAACACTGAAGCTTTCTTT. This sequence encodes CASSFLTGTNTEAFF.

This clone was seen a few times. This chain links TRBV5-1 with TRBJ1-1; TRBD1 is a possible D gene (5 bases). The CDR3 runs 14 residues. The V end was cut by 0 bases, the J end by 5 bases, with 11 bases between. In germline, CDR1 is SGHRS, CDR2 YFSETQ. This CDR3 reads CASSLDPAGTEAFF. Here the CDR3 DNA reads TGCGCCAGCAGCTTGGATCCCGCAGGGACTGAAGCTTTCTTT.

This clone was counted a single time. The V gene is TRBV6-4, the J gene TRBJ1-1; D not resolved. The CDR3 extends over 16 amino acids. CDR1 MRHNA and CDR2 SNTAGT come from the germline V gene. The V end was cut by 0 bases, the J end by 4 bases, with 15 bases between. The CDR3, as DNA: TGTGCCAGCAGTGACTCGTACAGTCCGGAGGGCACTGAAGCTTTCTTT. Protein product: CASSDSYSPEGTEAFF.

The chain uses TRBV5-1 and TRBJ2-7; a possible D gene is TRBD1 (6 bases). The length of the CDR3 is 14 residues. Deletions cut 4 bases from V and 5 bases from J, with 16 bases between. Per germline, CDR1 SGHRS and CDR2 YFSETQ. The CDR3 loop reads CASSTQGVGDEQYF. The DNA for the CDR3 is TGCGCCAGCAGCACACAGGGAGTTGGCGACGAGCAGTACTTC.

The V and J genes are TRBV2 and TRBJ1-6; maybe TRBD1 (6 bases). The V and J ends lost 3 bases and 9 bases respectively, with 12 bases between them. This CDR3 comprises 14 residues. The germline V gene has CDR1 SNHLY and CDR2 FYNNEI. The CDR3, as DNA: TGTGCCAGCAGTGATCCGGGGGGCAGTTCACCCCTCCACTTT. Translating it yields CASSDPGGSSPLHF.

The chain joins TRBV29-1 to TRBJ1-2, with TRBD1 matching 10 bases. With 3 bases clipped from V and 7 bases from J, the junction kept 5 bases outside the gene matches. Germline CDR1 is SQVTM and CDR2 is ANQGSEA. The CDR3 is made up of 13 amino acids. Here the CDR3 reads CSVEGQGLFGYTF. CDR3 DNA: TGCAGCGTTGAGGGACAGGGGTTATTTGGCTACACCTTC.

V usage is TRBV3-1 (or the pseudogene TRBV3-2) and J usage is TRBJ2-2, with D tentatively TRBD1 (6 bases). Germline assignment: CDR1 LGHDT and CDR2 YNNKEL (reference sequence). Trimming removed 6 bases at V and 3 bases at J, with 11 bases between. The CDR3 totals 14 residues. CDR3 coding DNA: TGTGCCAGCAGTTTACAGGGCTACACCGGGGAGCTGTTTTTT. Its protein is CASSLQGYTGELFF.

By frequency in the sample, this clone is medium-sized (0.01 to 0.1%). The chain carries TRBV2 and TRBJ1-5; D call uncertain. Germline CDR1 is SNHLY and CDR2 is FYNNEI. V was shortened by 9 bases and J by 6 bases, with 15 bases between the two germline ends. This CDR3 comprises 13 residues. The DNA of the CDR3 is TGTGCCAGTCATGAGGGCACCGCTCAGCCCCAGCATTTT. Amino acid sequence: CASHEGTAQPQHF.